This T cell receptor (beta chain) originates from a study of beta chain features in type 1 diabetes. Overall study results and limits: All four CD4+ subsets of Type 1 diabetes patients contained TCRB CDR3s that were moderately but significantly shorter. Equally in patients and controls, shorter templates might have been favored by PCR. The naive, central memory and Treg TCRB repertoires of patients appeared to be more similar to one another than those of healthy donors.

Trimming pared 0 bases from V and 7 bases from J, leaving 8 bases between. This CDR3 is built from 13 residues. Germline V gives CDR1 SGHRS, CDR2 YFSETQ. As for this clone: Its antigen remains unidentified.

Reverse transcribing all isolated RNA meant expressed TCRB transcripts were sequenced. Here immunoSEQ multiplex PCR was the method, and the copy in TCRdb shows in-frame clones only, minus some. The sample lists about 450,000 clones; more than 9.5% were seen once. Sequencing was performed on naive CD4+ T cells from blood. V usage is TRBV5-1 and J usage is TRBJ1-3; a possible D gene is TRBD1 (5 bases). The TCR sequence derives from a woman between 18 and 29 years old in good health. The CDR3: CASSLGQLNTIYF. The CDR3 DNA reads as TGCGCCAGCAGCTTGGGACAGCTGAACACCATATATTTT.